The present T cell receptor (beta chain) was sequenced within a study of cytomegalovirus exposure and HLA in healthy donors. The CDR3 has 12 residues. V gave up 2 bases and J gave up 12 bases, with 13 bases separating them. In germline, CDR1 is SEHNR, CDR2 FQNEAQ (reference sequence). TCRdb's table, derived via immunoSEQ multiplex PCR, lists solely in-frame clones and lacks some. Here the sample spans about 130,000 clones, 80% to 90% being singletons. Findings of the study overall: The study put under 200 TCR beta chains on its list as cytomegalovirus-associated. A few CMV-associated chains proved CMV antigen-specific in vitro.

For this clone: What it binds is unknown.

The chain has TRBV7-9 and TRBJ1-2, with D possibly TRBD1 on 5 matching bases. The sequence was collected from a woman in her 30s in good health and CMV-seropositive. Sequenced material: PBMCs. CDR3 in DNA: TGTGCCAGCAGCTTAAATTCGGGGGACCACACCTTC. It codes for CASSLNSGDHTF.